The TCR beta chain described here comes from a study of T cells in localized non-small cell lung cancer. The protocol was immunoSEQ multiplex PCR, while the TCRdb copy is restricted to in-frame clones and leaves out a portion. Here the sample spans about 6,400 clones, roughly 89% being singletons. This clone was seen once. Between the trimmed V and J ends, which lost 6 bases and 3 bases, there was a span of 8 bases. Germline V lookup: CDR1 DFQATT, CDR2 SNEGSKA (reference sequence). This CDR3 is built from 11 residues. Source: peripheral blood, taken before any cancer treatment. The source is a male donor older than 55 with stage I lung adenocarcinoma. The genes are TRBV20-1 and TRBJ1-1; D remains unclear. DNA for the CDR3: TGCAGTGCCCGACGGGACACTGAAGCTTTCTTT. Translating gives CSARRDTEAFF.